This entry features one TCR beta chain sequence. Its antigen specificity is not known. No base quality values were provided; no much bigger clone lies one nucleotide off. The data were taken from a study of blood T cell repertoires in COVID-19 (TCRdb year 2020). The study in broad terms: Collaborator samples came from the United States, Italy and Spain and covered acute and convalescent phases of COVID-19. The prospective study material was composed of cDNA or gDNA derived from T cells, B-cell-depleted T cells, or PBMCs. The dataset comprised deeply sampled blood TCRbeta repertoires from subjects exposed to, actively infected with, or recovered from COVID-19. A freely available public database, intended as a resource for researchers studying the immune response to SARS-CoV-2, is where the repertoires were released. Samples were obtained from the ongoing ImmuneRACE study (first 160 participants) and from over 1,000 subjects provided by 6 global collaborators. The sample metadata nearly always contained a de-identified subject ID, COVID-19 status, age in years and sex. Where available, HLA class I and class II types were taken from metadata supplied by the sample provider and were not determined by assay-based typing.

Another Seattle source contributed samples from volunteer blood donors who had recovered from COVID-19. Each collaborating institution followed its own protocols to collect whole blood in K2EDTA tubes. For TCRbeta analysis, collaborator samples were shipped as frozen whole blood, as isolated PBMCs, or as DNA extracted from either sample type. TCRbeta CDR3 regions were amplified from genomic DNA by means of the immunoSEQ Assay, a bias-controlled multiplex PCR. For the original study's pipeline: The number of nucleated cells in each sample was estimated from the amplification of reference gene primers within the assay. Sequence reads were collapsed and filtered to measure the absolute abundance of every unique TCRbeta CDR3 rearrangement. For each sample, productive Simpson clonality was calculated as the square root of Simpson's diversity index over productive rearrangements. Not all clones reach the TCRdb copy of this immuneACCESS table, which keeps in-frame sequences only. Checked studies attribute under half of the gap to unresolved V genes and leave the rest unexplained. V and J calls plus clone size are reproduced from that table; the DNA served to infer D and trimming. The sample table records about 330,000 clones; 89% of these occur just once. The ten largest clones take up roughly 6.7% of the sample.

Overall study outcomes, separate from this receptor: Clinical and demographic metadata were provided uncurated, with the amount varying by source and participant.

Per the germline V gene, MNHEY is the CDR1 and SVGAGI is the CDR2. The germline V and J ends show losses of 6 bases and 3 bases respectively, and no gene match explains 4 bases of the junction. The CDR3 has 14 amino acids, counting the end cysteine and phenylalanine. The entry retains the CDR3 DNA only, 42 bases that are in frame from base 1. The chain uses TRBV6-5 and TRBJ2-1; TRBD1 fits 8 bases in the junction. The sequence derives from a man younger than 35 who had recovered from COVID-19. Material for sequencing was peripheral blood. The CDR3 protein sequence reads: CASSTTGDYNEQFF. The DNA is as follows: TGTGCCAGCAGCACGACAGGGGACTACAATGAGCAGTTCTTC.